The entry below gives a single TCR beta chain sequence along with its context. V dropped 3 bases and J dropped 4 bases, with 9 bases sitting between them. The CDR3 has 12 residues. Germline V gene data show CDR1 as SQVTM and CDR2 as ANQGSEA. This sample is drawn from a study of T-cell reconstitution after alpha-beta-depleted transplantation in children. A library of TCRbeta sequences, prepared with unique molecular identifiers, was generated. From the PCR reads, TCRdb called clonotypes with MiXCR, one entry per CDR3 protein. The sample carries about 500,000 distinct CDR3 sequences, approximately 30% recorded once.

Sample: PBMCs from the stem cell graft donor, taken from the stem cell graft. V is TRBV29-1 and J is TRBJ1-2, with D hard to call. This receptor was taken from a human donor who donated a stem cell graft to a child with aplastic anemia. The CDR3 coding sequence is TGCAGCGTTGAGTTCCGTGCCTATGGCTACACCTTC. It specifies CSVEFRAYGYTF.